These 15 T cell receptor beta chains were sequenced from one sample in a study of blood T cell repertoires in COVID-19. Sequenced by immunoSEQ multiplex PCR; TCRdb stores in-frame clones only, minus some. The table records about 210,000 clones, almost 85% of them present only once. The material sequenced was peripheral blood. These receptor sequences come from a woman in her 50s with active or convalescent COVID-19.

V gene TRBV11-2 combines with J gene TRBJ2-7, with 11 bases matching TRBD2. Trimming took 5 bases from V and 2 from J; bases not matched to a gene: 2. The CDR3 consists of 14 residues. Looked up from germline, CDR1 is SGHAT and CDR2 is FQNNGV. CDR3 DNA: TGTGCCAGCAGCCCGACTAGCGGGACCTACGAGCAGTACTTC. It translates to CASSPTSGTYEQYF.

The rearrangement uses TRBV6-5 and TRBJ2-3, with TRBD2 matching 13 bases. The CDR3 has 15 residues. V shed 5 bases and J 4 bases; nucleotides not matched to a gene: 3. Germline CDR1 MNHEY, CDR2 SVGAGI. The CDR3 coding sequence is TGTGCCAGCAGTCGGACTAGCGGGAGCTCAGATACGCAGTATTTT. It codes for CASSRTSGSSDTQYF.

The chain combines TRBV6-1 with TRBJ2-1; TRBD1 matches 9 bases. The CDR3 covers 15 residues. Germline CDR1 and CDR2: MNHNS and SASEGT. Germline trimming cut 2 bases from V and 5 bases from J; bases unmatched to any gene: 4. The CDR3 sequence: CASSELDRGHNEQFF. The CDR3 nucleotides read TGTGCCAGCAGTGAATTGGACAGGGGCCACAATGAGCAGTTCTTC.

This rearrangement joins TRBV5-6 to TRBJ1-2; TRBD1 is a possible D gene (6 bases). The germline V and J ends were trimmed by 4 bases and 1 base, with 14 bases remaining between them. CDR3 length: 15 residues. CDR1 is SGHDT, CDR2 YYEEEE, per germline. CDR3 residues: CASSRVGQFNYGYTF. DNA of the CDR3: TGTGCCAGCAGCCGAGTAGGACAGTTTAACTATGGCTACACCTTC.

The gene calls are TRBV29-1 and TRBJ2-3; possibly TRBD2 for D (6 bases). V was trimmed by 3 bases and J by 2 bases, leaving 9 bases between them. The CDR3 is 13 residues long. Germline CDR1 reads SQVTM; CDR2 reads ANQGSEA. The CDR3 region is CSVEGLPTDTQYF. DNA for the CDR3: TGCAGCGTTGAGGGACTCCCCACAGATACGCAGTATTTT.

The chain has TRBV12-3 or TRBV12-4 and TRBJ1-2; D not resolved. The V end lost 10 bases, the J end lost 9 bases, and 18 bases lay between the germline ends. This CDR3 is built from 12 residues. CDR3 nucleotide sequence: TGTGCCACCTCAACTCCTCCGAAGAGCTACACCTTC. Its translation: CATSTPPKSYTF.

This chain's CDR3 is CASRGTGLYEQYF. Written as DNA, the CDR3 is TGTGCCAGCAGGGGGACAGGCCTCTACGAGCAGTACTTC. V and J are TRBV6-5 and TRBJ2-7; 8 positions agree with TRBD1. Germline CDR1 MNHEY, CDR2 SVGAGI. J was trimmed by 3 bases and V by 6 bases; bases with no gene match: 4. This CDR3 contains 13 residues.

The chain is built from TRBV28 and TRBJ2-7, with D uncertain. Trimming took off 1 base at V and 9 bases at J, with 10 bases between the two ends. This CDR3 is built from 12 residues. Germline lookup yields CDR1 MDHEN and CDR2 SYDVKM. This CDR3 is CASSLYAGRQYF. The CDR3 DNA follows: TGTGCCAGCAGTTTATACGCAGGCCGGCAGTACTTC.

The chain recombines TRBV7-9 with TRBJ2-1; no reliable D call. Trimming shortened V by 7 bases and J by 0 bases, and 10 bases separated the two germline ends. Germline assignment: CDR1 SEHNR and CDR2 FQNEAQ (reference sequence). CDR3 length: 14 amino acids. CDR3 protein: CASIHFGSYNEQFF. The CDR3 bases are TGTGCCAGCATCCACTTCGGCTCCTACAATGAGCAGTTCTTC.

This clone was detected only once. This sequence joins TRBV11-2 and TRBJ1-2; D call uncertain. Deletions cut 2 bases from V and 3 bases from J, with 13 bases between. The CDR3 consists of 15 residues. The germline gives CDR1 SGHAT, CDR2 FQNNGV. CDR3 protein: CASSLTDRLDYGYTF. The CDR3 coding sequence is TGTGCCAGCAGCTTAACAGACCGTTTGGACTATGGCTACACCTTC.

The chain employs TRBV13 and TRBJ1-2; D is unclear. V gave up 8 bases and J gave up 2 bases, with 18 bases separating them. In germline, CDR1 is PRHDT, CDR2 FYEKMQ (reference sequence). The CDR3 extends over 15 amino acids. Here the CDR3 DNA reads TGTGCCAGCGGACTTTTCGGGGTTTCGAACTATGGCTACACCTTC. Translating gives CASGLFGVSNYGYTF.

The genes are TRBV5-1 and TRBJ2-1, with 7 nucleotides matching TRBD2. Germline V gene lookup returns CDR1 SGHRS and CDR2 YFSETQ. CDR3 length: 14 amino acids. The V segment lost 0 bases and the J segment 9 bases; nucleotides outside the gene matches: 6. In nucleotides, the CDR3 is TGCGCCAGCAGCTTGGATGGACTAGGGACTGAGCAGTTCTTC. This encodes CASSLDGLGTEQFF.

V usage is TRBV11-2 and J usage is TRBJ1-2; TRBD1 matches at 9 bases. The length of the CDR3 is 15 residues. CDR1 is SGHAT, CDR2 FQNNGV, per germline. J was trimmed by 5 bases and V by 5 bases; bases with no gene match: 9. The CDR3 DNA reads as TGTGCCAGCAGCCCTGAAGCCGGGACAGGGTATGGCTACACCTTC. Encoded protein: CASSPEAGTGYGYTF.

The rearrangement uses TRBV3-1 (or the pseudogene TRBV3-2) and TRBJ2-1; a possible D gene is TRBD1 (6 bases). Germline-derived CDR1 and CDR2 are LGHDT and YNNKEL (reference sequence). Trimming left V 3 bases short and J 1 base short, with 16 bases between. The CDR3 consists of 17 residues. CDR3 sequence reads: CASSQSLFRGSYNEQFF. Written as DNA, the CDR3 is TGTGCCAGCAGCCAGTCCCTTTTCAGGGGATCCTACAATGAGCAGTTCTTC.

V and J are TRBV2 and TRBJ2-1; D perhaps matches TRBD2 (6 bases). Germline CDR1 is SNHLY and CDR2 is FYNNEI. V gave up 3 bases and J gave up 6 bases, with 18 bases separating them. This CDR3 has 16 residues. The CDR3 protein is CASSDGGTGATNEQFF. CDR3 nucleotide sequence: TGTGCCAGCAGTGATGGCGGAACGGGAGCGACCAATGAGCAGTTCTTC.